Presented here are 2 T cell receptor beta chains from one specimen sequenced in a study of T-cell reconstitution after alpha-beta-depleted transplantation in children. Unique molecular identifiers were used in preparing the TCRbeta library. Using its own MiXCR run on the PCR reads, TCRdb lists one record per CDR3 protein. The table lists fewer than 500,000 distinct CDR3 sequences, around two fifths of them singletons. The source material was PBMCs, sampled before TCRalphabeta/CD19-depleted stem cell transplant. Source of these receptors: a girl aged 2 to 9 with aplastic anemia, due to receive a stem cell transplant.

This clonotype has only a few counts. The chain carries TRBV20-1 and TRBJ1-5, with TRBD1 as a possible D gene (6 bases). The CDR3 is 15 amino acids. Germline V CDR1 and CDR2: DFQATT, SNEGSKA (reference sequence). V was clipped by 3 bases and J by 0 bases, with 12 bases between them. CDR3 sequence reads: CSASGQLYSNQPQHF. The CDR3 DNA reads as TGCAGTGCTAGTGGACAGCTTTATAGCAATCAGCCCCAGCATTTT.

This clonotype was counted at least ten times. This chain connects TRBV5-1 to TRBJ2-3; D is perhaps TRBD1 (5 bases). This CDR3 has 16 amino acids. The germline CDR1 and CDR2 sequences are SGHRS and YFSETQ. V lost 4 bases and J 0 bases, leaving 15 bases between the germline ends. The CDR3 loop is CASSPARVTSTDTQYF. In DNA form, the CDR3 reads TGCGCCAGCAGCCCGGCCAGGGTGACTAGCACAGATACGCAGTATTTT. The full variable domain, rest sourced from reference TRBV5-1 and TRBJ2-3, is KAGVTQTPRYLIKTRGQQVTLSCSPISGHRSVSWYQQTPGQGLQFLFEYFSETQRNKGNFPGRFSGRQFSNSRSEMNVSTLELGDSALYLCASSPARVTSTDTQYFGPGTRLTVL.